A selection of T cell receptor beta chains follows, all from one sample in a study of cytomegalovirus exposure and HLA in healthy donors. Data came from immunoSEQ multiplex PCR; TCRdb stores just in-frame clones and leaves some out. The table has some 120,000 clones, about 79% seen once. The sample was PBMCs. The receptor source for this set is a woman in her 50s in good health and CMV-seronegative. The CDR3 runs from the conserved cysteine through the conserved F or W. The D gene is left open where the match is weak. Clone size is given for some rows only: seen once, a few or many times, or a class if the clone is expanded.

D gene	V gene	clone size	J gene	CDR3 DNA	CDR3 protein
-	TRBV7-2	-	TRBJ1-2	TGTGCCAGCAGCTTAGGGCCCTACAGGGATGAACACTATGGCTACACCTTC	CASSLGPYRDEHYGYTF
TRBD1	TRBV28	-	TRBJ2-7	TGTGCCAGCAGGACCGGGACAGCCACCTACGAGCAGTACTTC	CASRTGTATYEQYF
-	TRBV7-9	-	TRBJ2-5	TGTGCCAGCAGCTCCGGGACTGAAGAGACCCAGTACTTC	CASSSGTEETQYF
-	TRBV5-1	few	TRBJ2-7	TGCGCCAGCAGCTTGGGACTAACCTACGAGCAGTACTTC	CASSLGLTYEQYF
TRBD2	TRBV28	once	TRBJ2-1	TGTGCCAGCAGCCCCTTAGCGGGAGTTAATGAGCAGTTCTTC	CASSPLAGVNEQFF
-	TRBV7-9	-	TRBJ2-1	TGTTCCAGCAGCTTATCGGCGACTAGGGAAATAAGTAATGAGCAGTTCTTC	CSSSLSATREISNEQFF
TRBD2	TRBV6-1	few	TRBJ2-7	TGTGCCAGCAGTTCCGGACTAGCGGGTTTTCAGTACTTC	CASSSGLAGFQYF
-	TRBV4-1	few	TRBJ1-1	TGCGCCAACAGTCAACAGGTGAACACTGAAGCTTTCTTT	CANSQQVNTEAFF
-	TRBV5-7	-	TRBJ2-1	TGTGCCAGCAGCTTCATTCCGGGTGAGTACAATGAGCAGTTCTTC	CASSFIPGEYNEQFF
TRBD2	TRBV4-1	few	TRBJ2-1	TGCGCCAGCAGCCAAAGCCTAGGTAGCGGGTATTACAATGAGCAGTTCTTC	CASSQSLGSGYYNEQFF
TRBD1	TRBV7-9	-	TRBJ2-7	TGTGCCAGCAGCTCCGGGACAGGGACGATCTACGAGCAGTACTTC	CASSSGTGTIYEQYF
TRBD2	TRBV30	-	TRBJ2-7	TGTGCCTGGAGACGACTAGCGGGAGGATGGGGCGAGCAGTACTTC	CAWRRLAGGWGEQYF
-	TRBV28	-	TRBJ2-6	TGTGCCAGCGCTCCCTCGCCTATAGACACCTCTGGGGCCAACGTCCTGACTTTC	CASAPSPIDTSGANVLTF
-	TRBV13	-	TRBJ2-7	TGTGCCAGCAGCCCGACTAGTTCAACCGAGCAGTACTTC	CASSPTSSTEQYF
TRBD1	TRBV12-5	-	TRBJ2-1	TGTGCTAGTGGTTTGATCCCCACCGGGACAGGGGGCGCGTATGAGCAGTTCTTC	CASGLIPTGTGGAYEQFF
-	TRBV9	-	TRBJ1-1	TGTGCCAGCAGCCCAAAGGACAGAGGTTTTTTCAACACTGAAGCTTTCTTT	CASSPKDRGFFNTEAFF
TRBD2	TRBV7-8	few	TRBJ2-2	TGTGCCAGCAGCTTCGTAACAGCGGGAGTTTTCAAGGTTAGCACCGGGGAGCTGTTTTTT	CASSFVTAGVFKVSTGELFF
-	TRBV19	-	TRBJ2-6	TGTGCCAGTAGTATAAATTCGGGCTCTGGGGCCAACGTCCTGACTTTC	CASSINSGSGANVLTF
-	TRBV7-9	-	TRBJ2-2	TGTGCCAGCAGCTTTAGCCTAGCGTGGACCGGGGAGCTGTTTTTT	CASSFSLAWTGELFF
TRBD1	TRBV18	-	TRBJ1-1	TGTGCCAGCTCACCCGTAAGACAGGGATCAGCTTTCTTT	CASSPVRQGSAFF
-	TRBV7-9	-	TRBJ1-2	TGTGCCAGCAGCTTTGCCGACAGGAACTATGGCTACACCTTC	CASSFADRNYGYTF
TRBD1	TRBV30	-	TRBJ1-1	TGTGCCTGGGGCAGGGGGCCCGGTTTGCTTGCGAACACTGAAGCTTTCTTT	CAWGRGPGLLANTEAFF
-	TRBV6-5	-	TRBJ1-5	TGTGCCAGCAGACCCCAGGGGAATCAGCCCCAGCATTTT	CASRPQGNQPQHF
-	TRBV11-1	-	TRBJ2-7	TGTGCCAGCAGCTTAGGGACAGAGGCCTACGAGCAGTACTTC	CASSLGTEAYEQYF
-	TRBV30	-	TRBJ2-7	TGTGCCTGGAGTGCCCTTCCAGGCGCCAACCTCTACGAGCAGTACTTC	CAWSALPGANLYEQYF
TRBD2	TRBV7-2	-	TRBJ2-1	TGTGCCAGCAGCCCGGGAGGGGCGGGGGGGTTTTACAATGAGCAGTTCTTC	CASSPGGAGGFYNEQFF
-	TRBV2	-	TRBJ2-1	TGTGCCAGCACCGAGGGACAATACAATGAGCAGTTCTTC	CASTEGQYNEQFF
TRBD2	TRBV7-3	-	TRBJ2-2	TGTGCCAGCAGCCTAGCGGGGCCGAACACCGGGGAGCTGTTTTTT	CASSLAGPNTGELFF
-	TRBV30	-	TRBJ1-1	TGTGCCTGGAGTGTAGACGGAGCTTTGAACACTGAAGCTTTCTTT	CAWSVDGALNTEAFF
-	TRBV28	-	TRBJ1-2	TGTGCCAGCAGTTCTACAGGGAGCGGCTACACCTTC	CASSSTGSGYTF
TRBD1	TRBV6-1	-	TRBJ2-1	TGTGCCAGCAACCAGGGGGTCTACAATGAGCAGTTCTTC	CASNQGVYNEQFF
-	TRBV15	few	TRBJ2-7	TGTGCCACCAGCGGTGCGGGGTCCTCCTCCTACGAGCAGTACTTC	CATSGAGSSSYEQYF
TRBD2	TRBV19	-	TRBJ2-1	TGTGCCAGTAGTATTATGGGTTTGGCGGGAGGGCCTGCTAATGAGCAGTTCTTC	CASSIMGLAGGPANEQFF
-	TRBV30	-	TRBJ1-1	TGTGCCTGGAGTTATGAAGCGAACACTGAAGCTTTCTTT	CAWSYEANTEAFF
TRBD1	TRBV11-2	-	TRBJ2-5	TGTGCCAGCAGCCTGAGCCCCGGGACAGAAGAGACCCAGTACTTC	CASSLSPGTEETQYF
-	TRBV12-1	-	TRBJ2-3	TGTGCCAGCAGCTTTGCTTCCGGGGAGACTGTAGATACGCAGTATTTT	CASSFASGETVDTQYF
TRBD1	TRBV28	once	TRBJ2-7	TGTGCCAGCAGGCTGGGACAGGGGGGCGAGCAGTACTTC	CASRLGQGGEQYF
TRBD2	TRBV2	-	TRBJ2-7	TGTGCCAGCAGTGACTTCGGGACTAGCGAGCAGTACTTC	CASSDFGTSEQYF
-	TRBV6-1	-	TRBJ2-7	TGTGCCAGCAGTGAAAGGGAGCTCACCTACTTC	CASSERELTYF
TRBD1	TRBV5-8	-	TRBJ1-5	TGTGCCAGCACCTTTGACGCGGGGACAGGCGTCTATAGCAATCAGCCCCAGCATTTT	CASTFDAGTGVYSNQPQHF
-	TRBV7-3	-	TRBJ2-2	TGTGCCAGCAGCCTAGACAGTACGAACACCGGGGAGCTGTTTTTT	CASSLDSTNTGELFF